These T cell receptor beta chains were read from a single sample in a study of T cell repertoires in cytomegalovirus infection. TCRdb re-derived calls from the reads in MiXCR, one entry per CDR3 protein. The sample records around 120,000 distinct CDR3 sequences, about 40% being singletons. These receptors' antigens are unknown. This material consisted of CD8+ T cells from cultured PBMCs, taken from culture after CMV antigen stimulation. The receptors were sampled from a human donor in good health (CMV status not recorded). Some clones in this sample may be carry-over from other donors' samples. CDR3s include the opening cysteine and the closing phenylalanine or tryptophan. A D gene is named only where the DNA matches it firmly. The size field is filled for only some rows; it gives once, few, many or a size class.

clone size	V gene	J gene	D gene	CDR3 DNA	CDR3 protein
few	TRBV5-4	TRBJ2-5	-	TGTGCCAGCAGCTTGAAGGGGGAAGAGACCCAGTACTTC	CASSLKGEETQYF
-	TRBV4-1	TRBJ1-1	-	TGCGCCAGCAGAATCGGACAGTTCACTGAAGCTTTCTTT	CASRIGQFTEAFF
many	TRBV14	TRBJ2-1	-	TGTGCCAGCAGCCAAGGAGGGGGGGACTACAATGAGCAGTTCTTC	CASSQGGGDYNEQFF
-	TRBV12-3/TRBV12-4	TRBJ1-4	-	TGTGCCAGCAGTCCCTGGGACATGTCTGAAAAACTGTTTTTT	CASSPWDMSEKLFF
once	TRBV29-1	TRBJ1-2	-	TGCAGCGTTGAAGATCTTTATAGGGACTCAGATGGCTACACCTTC	CSVEDLYRDSDGYTF
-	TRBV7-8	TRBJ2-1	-	TGTGCCAGCAGCTTCAGTGATGACGGGAATGAGCAGTTCTTC	CASSFSDDGNEQFF
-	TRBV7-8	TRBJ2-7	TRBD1	TGTGCCAGCAGCCAGTCGGGGACAGCAATCTACGAGCAGTACTTC	CASSQSGTAIYEQYF
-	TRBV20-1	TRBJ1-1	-	TGCAGTGCTAGCCCCATAGATTACCGCACTGAAGCTTTCTTT	CSASPIDYRTEAFF
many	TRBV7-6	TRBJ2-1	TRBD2	TGTGCCAGCAGCTTAACCCCCACTAGCGGGGGACCCTACAATGAGCAGTTCTTC	CASSLTPTSGGPYNEQFF
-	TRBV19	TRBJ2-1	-	TGTGCCAGTAGTATAGAACCCCGTCCCGGTGAGCAGTTCTTC	CASSIEPRPGEQFF
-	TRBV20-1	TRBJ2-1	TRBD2	TGCAGTGCTTCCGGGACTAGCGGATTCTCCTACAATGAGCAGTTCTTC	CSASGTSGFSYNEQFF
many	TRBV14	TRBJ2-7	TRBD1	TGTGCCAGCAGCCAAGTTCAGGGGACAGGGGGTGACGAATTCTCCTACGAGCAGTACTTC	CASSQVQGTGGDEFSYEQYF
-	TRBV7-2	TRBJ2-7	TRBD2	TGTGCCAGCAGCCCCACGCTAGCGGTCCCCTCCTACGAGCAGTACTTC	CASSPTLAVPSYEQYF
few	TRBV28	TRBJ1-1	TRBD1	TGTGCCAGCAGTTTCCCAGGGGGGGGACACTTGAACACTGAAGCTTTCTTT	CASSFPGGGHLNTEAFF
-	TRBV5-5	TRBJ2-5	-	TGTGCCAGCAGCTTTTGGGGCAACGGAGGGGCGACCCAGTACTTC	CASSFWGNGGATQYF
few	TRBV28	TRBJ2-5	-	TGTGCCAGCAATAGGAACAGGCGCTACGTTGGGGAGACCCAGTACTTC	CASNRNRRYVGETQYF
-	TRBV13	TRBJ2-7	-	TGTGCCAGCAGCTTAGGGCGAGGACGGGCCTACGAGCAGTACTTC	CASSLGRGRAYEQYF
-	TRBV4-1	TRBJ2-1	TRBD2	TGCGCCAGTCTGCCCGGGACTAGCGAGAAGGGTGAGCAGTTCTTC	CASLPGTSEKGEQFF
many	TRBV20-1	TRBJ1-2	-	TGCAGTGCTAGAGACCGAAGGGGGACCGTCTATGGCTACACCTTC	CSARDRRGTVYGYTF
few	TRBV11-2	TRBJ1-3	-	TGTGCCAGCAGCCAAACCACGTCGACTGGAAACACCATATATTTT	CASSQTTSTGNTIYF
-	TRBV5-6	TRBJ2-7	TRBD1	TGTGCCAGCAGCTTGGTGGGACAGGCCCCCTACGAGCAGTACTTC	CASSLVGQAPYEQYF
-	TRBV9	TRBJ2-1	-	TGTGCCAGCAGCGAGGGGGGGTGGGACAGCTCCTACAATGAGCAGTTCTTC	CASSEGGWDSSYNEQFF
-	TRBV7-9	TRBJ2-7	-	TGTGCCAGCAGTCCGGACAGCTATCTTCGGGAGCAGTACTTC	CASSPDSYLREQYF
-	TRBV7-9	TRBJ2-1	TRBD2	TGTGCCAGCAGCGCTAGCGGGGGGCCGTACAATGAGCAGTTCTTC	CASSASGGPYNEQFF
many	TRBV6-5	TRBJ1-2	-	TGTGCCAGCAGTTACTCGGGGCAGCAGTCTGGCTATGGCTACACCTTC	CASSYSGQQSGYGYTF